This TCR beta chain was sequenced during a study of OX40 agonist ivuxolimab in advanced cancers. The ends were cut back, 6 bases at V and 5 bases at J, with 17 bases in the middle. This CDR3 spans 15 amino acids. In germline, CDR1 is MDHEN, CDR2 SYDVKM. The table came from immunoSEQ multiplex PCR; TCRdb's copy has only in-frame clones and leaves some out. This sample carries tens of thousands of clones, roughly 84% of them seen once, and the ten largest clones take around 4.5%. The chain employs TRBV28 and TRBJ1-5, with D unclear. The TCR comes from an adult with an advanced solid tumor such as melanoma, head and neck, liver or kidney cancer. Here the sequenced sample was CD4+ or CD8+ T cells sorted from blood, taken in a trial of the OX40 agonist ivuxolimab. The CDR3 bases are TGTGCCAGCAGCACTGACAACCCTAGTTATCAGCCCCAGCATTTT. Protein: CASSTDNPSYQPQHF.